Here is one T cell receptor (beta chain) with its context. This clone has a single count. What this receptor recognizes is not known. No clone much larger than this one lies a single base away; base qualities are absent. Relative to germline, V is 7 bases shorter and J is 6 bases shorter, with 18 bases between their ends. The CDR3 contains 14 residues, cysteine and phenylalanine counted. Only the CDR3 region is kept as DNA, spanning 42 bases read in frame from base 1. From the germline V gene (reference sequence), CDR1 is LGHDT and CDR2 is YNNKEL. The immunoSEQ Assay, a bias-controlled multiplex PCR, was used to amplify TCRbeta CDR3 regions from genomic DNA. The authors processed their data as follows. Nucleated cell counts per sample were estimated from amplification of reference gene primers within the assay. To quantify the absolute abundance of each unique TCRbeta CDR3 rearrangement, sequence reads were collapsed and filtered. For each sample, productive Simpson clonality was calculated as the square root of Simpson's diversity index across productive rearrangements. TCRdb re-hosts the immuneACCESS table, in-frame sequences only. Its copies lack some clones; in the studies checked, an unresolved V gene accounts for under half of them, and the cause for the rest is not known. V and J calls and clone size come straight from that table; D and trimming were deduced from the DNA. This sample has a few hundred thousand clones in its table, and approximately 80% of those were observed once. The ten largest clones represent 4% to 4.5% of the sample.

The sample originates from a study of blood T cell repertoires in COVID-19 (dated by TCRdb to 2018 to 2021). Notes on the research overall: Collaborator samples came from the United States, Italy and Spain and covered acute and convalescent phases of COVID-19. The repertoires were released in a freely available public database meant as a resource for research on the immune response to SARS-CoV-2. Where available, HLA class I and class II types were obtained from metadata supplied by the sample provider rather than from assay-based typing. Samples were obtained from the ongoing ImmuneRACE study (first 160 participants) and from about 1,300 subjects provided by 6 global collaborators. The sample metadata nearly always contained a de-identified subject ID, COVID-19 status, age in years and sex. The prospective study material was composed of cDNA or gDNA derived from T cells, B-cell-depleted T cells, or PBMCs. The dataset comprised deeply sampled blood TCRbeta repertoires from subjects exposed to, actively infected with, or recovered from COVID-19.

The collaborating institutions used their own protocols to collect whole blood in K2EDTA tubes. Collaborator samples were shipped for TCRbeta analysis as frozen whole blood, isolated PBMCs, or DNA extracted from either sample type. The research as a whole found: Clinical and demographic metadata were provided uncurated, with the amount varying by source and participant.

This TCR was recovered from a man between 60 and 75 years old with acute or convalescent COVID-19. The specimen was peripheral blood. The rearranged chain carries TRBV3-1 (or the pseudogene TRBV3-2) and TRBJ1-2; 6 matching bases give a weak D call of TRBD1. The CDR3 here reads CASNSRGGRDGYTF. The bases are TGTGCCAGCAATAGCAGGGGTGGGCGAGATGGCTACACCTTC.